This entry lists 20 T cell receptor beta chains sequenced from one sample in a study of PD-1 blockade in classical Hodgkin lymphoma. Sequencing was performed with immunoSEQ multiplex PCR; in TCRdb, only in-frame clones are kept and a portion is missing. Of under 25,000 clones listed, roughly 84% are singletons. Relapse was seen in all patients after autologous stem cell transplantation, and brentuximab vedotin exposure was variable. Sample: peripheral blood mononuclear cells (PBMCs), taken at baseline. The receptors were gathered from a human donor with classical Hodgkin lymphoma.

The J gene is TRBJ1-2, the V gene TRBV4-3; TRBD1 agrees at 7 bases. The CDR3 sequence is 15 residues long. The ends lost 1 base at V and 0 bases at J; junction bases unmatched: 2. Germline V gene lookup returns CDR1 LGHNA and CDR2 YSLEER. The CDR3 is CASSQGQGTNYGYTF. In DNA form, the CDR3 reads TGCGCCAGCAGCCAAGGACAGGGTACTAACTATGGCTACACCTTC.

Here the CDR3 DNA reads TGTGCCAGCAGCCTAACAGGGGGAAGGGAGCTGTTTTTT. As protein: CASSLTGGRELFF. The chain uses TRBV9 and TRBJ2-2, with 8 bases that match TRBD1. V trimming: 4 bases; J trimming: 9 bases; junction bases outside the gene matches: 5. The CDR3 covers 13 residues. The germline V gene encodes CDR1 SGDLS and CDR2 YYNGEE.

The chain has TRBV7-2 and TRBJ2-1; possibly TRBD1 for D (5 bases). Germline CDR1 reads SGHTA; CDR2 reads FQGNSA. This CDR3 has 14 amino acids. V shed 4 bases and J shed 5 bases, with 12 bases lying between them. The CDR3 DNA follows: TGTGCCAGCAGCTCGCGGACAAAAAACAATGAGCAGTTCTTC. Amino acids: CASSSRTKNNEQFF.

This chain uses TRBV5-8 with TRBJ1-2; D remains ambiguous. The V end lost 5 bases, the J end lost 0 bases, and 11 bases lay between the germline ends. The CDR3 covers 14 residues. CDR1 and CDR2 (germline): SGHTS, YDEGEE. CDR3 nucleotide sequence: TGTGCCAGCAGATTAGGACCTGCTAACTATGGCTACACCTTC. Translation gives CASRLGPANYGYTF.

V and J are TRBV7-2 and TRBJ2-3, with 7 bases lining up with TRBD1. Germline lookup yields CDR1 SGHTA and CDR2 FQGNSA. Trimming took 0 bases from V and 6 from J; bases not matched to a gene: 6. The length of the CDR3 is 15 residues. CDR3 sequence: CASSLARGMSDTQYF. CDR3 sequence (DNA): TGTGCCAGCAGCTTAGCCAGGGGGATGAGTGATACGCAGTATTTT.

A word on this clone: The sample contains more than one DNA sequence encoding this CDR3. The rearrangement links TRBV4-3 to TRBJ2-7; 8 nucleotides line up with TRBD1. The V and J ends lost 0 bases and 0 bases, in that order; junction bases with no gene match: 4. Germline V gene lookup returns CDR1 LGHNA and CDR2 YSLEER. The CDR3 has 16 amino acids. The CDR3 reads CASSQDRGQVSYEQYF. The CDR3 DNA reads TGCGCCAGCAGCCAAGATAGGGGACAGGTCTCCTACGAGCAGTACTTC.

The CDR3, as DNA: TGTGCCAGCAGTTACTCAGGACATAGCAATCAGCCCCAGCATTTT. Translated: CASSYSGHSNQPQHF. The chain links TRBV6-6 to TRBJ1-5; maybe TRBD1 (5 bases). Trimming stripped 0 bases from V and 0 bases from J, with 6 bases between. Germline V gene lookup returns CDR1 MNHNY and CDR2 SVGAGI (reference sequence). This CDR3 has 15 residues.

The chain uses TRBV7-9 and TRBJ2-1; a possible D gene is TRBD1 (6 bases). With 5 bases removed from V and 8 bases from J, the gap between germline ends came to 10 bases. The V gene's germline CDR1 is SEHNR and CDR2 FQNEAQ (reference sequence). The CDR3 extends over 12 amino acids. This CDR3 reads CASSHRADEQFF. In DNA, the CDR3 is TGTGCCAGCAGCCACAGGGCGGATGAGCAGTTCTTC.

This clone was recorded only once. V usage is TRBV7-9 and J usage is TRBJ1-2, with D unclear. The V gene's germline CDR1 is SEHNR and CDR2 FQNEAQ (reference sequence). V dropped 0 bases and J dropped 8 bases, with 19 bases sitting between them. The CDR3 consists of 16 residues. For the CDR3, the DNA is TGTGCCAGCAGCTTAGCGATGCGTGGCGGCCAGTGGGGCTACACCTTC. As protein: CASSLAMRGGQWGYTF.

This chain connects TRBV20-1 to TRBJ1-5; D is unclear. V was shortened by 3 bases and J by 11 bases, with 11 bases between the two germline ends. The germline CDR1 and CDR2 sequences are DFQATT and SNEGSKA (reference sequence). The CDR3 loop spans 11 amino acids. Here the CDR3 DNA reads TGCAGTGCTAGTCGACATGGGGCCCAGCATTTT. Amino acid sequence: CSASRHGAQHF.

This chain uses TRBV6-4 with TRBJ1-1, with a tentative D call TRBD1 (5 bases). V was shortened by 5 bases and J by 4 bases, with 17 bases between the two germline ends. Germline V lookup: CDR1 MRHNA, CDR2 SNTAGT. This CDR3 region has 15 residues. The CDR3 reads CASSPSLDGGTEAFF. The DNA of the CDR3 is TGTGCCAGCAGTCCATCCTTAGATGGGGGCACTGAAGCTTTCTTT.

The J gene is TRBJ2-5, the V gene TRBV10-3; 7 nucleotides match TRBD2. With 8 bases clipped from V and 4 bases from J, the junction kept 10 bases outside the gene matches. This CDR3 is 14 amino acids long. The germline CDR1 and CDR2 sequences are ENHRY and SYGVKD. CDR3 nucleotide sequence: TGTGCCATCCGGAGGGAGGGTGGGGGAGAGACCCAGTACTTC. Translation gives CAIRREGGGETQYF.

This clone was counted a single time. The chain is built from TRBV27 and TRBJ1-2; D possibly corresponds to TRBD1 (5 bases). The germline V and J ends were trimmed by 8 bases and 5 bases, with 18 bases remaining between them. This CDR3 has 14 residues. The germline CDR1 and CDR2 sequences are MNHEY and SMNVEV (reference sequence). The CDR3 nucleotides read TGTGCCAGCCGCTCAATCGGGACCGGATATGGCTACACCTTC. Translated: CASRSIGTGYGYTF.

The V call is TRBV28, the J call TRBJ2-1, with 10 bases aligning to TRBD2. Germline loops: CDR1 MDHEN, CDR2 SYDVKM. The junction had 2 bases not matched to a gene; V was cut back by 2 bases and J by 13 bases. The CDR3 spans 12 residues. CDR3 bases: TGTGCCAGCAGTTTAAGGACTAGCGGACAGTTCTTC. It encodes CASSLRTSGQFF. Combining the CDR3 with reference TRBV28 and TRBJ2-1 gives the whole variable domain DVKVTQSSRYLVKRTGEKVFLECVQDMDHENMFWYRQDPGLGLRLIYFSYDVKMKEKGDIPEGYSVSREKKERFSLILESASTNQTSMYLCASSLRTSGQFFGPGTRLTVL.

The rearrangement links TRBV5-8 to TRBJ2-1; 7 positions match TRBD2. CDR1 is SGHTS and CDR2 is YDEGEE in the germline V gene. The V gene end was trimmed by 0 bases and the J gene end by 3 bases; junction bases not matched to a gene: 3. This CDR3 region has 15 residues. The DNA of the CDR3 is TGTGCCAGCAGCTTGGGACTAGCAAACTACAATGAGCAGTTCTTC. As protein: CASSLGLANYNEQFF.

The genes are TRBV7-8 and TRBJ2-2; 9 nucleotides match TRBD1. The CDR3 is 15 residues long. The V gene's germline CDR1 is SGHVS and CDR2 FQNEAQ. Trimming took 5 bases from V and 3 from J; bases not matched to a gene: 4. The CDR3 DNA reads as TGTGCCAGCAGCCAAACAGGGGGCTACACCGGGGAGCTGTTTTTT. Amino acid sequence: CASSQTGGYTGELFF.

The chain combines TRBV6-1 with TRBJ1-4; D remains ambiguous. CDR3 size: 14 residues. V shed 8 bases and J shed 7 bases, with 17 bases lying between them. The germline CDR1 and CDR2 sequences are MNHNS and SASEGT. CDR3: CASARSGGSEKLFF. CDR3 DNA sequence: TGTGCCAGCGCCCGATCCGGTGGCTCTGAAAAACTGTTTTTT.

The rearrangement uses TRBV7-9 and TRBJ1-2; D perhaps matches TRBD1 (5 bases). This CDR3 has 12 amino acids. CDR1 is SEHNR and CDR2 is FQNEAQ in the germline V gene (reference sequence). V shed 5 bases and J shed 6 bases, with 10 bases lying between them. CDR3 DNA: TGTGCCAGCAGCCGGGGGGGTGATGGCTACACCTTC. It yields the protein CASSRGGDGYTF.

J is TRBJ2-1 and V is TRBV7-8; D is unclear. CDR3 size: 16 residues. The V end was cut by 5 bases, the J end by 4 bases, with 18 bases between. Germline V CDR1 and CDR2: SGHVS, FQNEAQ. CDR3 residues: CASSHGRIRIYNEQFF. DNA for the CDR3: TGTGCCAGCAGCCACGGACGGATAAGGATATACAATGAGCAGTTCTTC.

V is TRBV7-9 and J is TRBJ2-7; no clear D. The ends were cut back, 1 base at V and 7 bases at J, with 11 bases in the middle. Germline CDR1 is SEHNR and CDR2 is FQNEAQ (reference sequence). The CDR3 runs to 13 residues. CDR3 protein: CASSLGAALEQYF. The CDR3 DNA sequence: TGTGCCAGCAGCTTAGGGGCCGCCCTGGAGCAGTACTTC.